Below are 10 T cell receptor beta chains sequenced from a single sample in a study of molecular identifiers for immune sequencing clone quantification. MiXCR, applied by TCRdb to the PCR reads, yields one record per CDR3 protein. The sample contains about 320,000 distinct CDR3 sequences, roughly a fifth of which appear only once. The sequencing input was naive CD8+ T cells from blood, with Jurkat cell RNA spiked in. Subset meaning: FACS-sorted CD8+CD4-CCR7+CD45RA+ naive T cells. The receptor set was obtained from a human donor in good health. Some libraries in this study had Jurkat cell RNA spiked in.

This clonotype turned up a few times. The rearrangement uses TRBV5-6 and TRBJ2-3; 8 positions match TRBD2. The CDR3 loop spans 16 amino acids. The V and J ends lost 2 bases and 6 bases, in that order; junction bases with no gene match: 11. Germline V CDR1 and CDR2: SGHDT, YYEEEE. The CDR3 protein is CASSLGAGLDRDTQYF. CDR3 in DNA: TGTGCCAGCAGCTTAGGAGCGGGACTAGACAGGGATACGCAGTATTTT. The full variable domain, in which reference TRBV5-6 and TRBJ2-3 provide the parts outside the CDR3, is DAGVTQSPTHLIKTRGQQVTLRCSPKSGHDTVSWYQQALGQGPQFIFQYYEEEERQRGNFPDRFSGHQFPNYSSELNVNALLLGDSALYLCASSLGAGLDRDTQYFGPGTRLTVL.

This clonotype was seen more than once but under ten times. CDR3 DNA sequence: TGCGCCAGCAGCCAAGTAGCAGGCATGAACACTGAAGCTTTCTTT. Its protein product is CASSQVAGMNTEAFF. The rearrangement joins TRBV4-1 to TRBJ1-1, with D hard to call. V was shortened by 1 base and J by 0 bases, with 9 bases between the two germline ends. The CDR3 covers 15 residues. The germline gives CDR1 MGHRA, CDR2 YSYEKL.

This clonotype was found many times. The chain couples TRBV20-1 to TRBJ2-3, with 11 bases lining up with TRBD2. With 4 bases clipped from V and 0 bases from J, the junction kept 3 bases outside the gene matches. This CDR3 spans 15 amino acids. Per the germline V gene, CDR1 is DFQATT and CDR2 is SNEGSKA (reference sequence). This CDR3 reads CSAISGGESTDTQYF. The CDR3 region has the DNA TGCAGTGCTATTAGCGGGGGGGAGAGCACAGATACGCAGTATTTT.

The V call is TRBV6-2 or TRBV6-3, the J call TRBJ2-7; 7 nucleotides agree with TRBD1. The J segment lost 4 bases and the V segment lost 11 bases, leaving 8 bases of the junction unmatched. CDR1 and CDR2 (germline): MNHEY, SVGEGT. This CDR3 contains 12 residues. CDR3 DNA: TGTGCCGTGGCAGGGGGTTCGTACGAGCAGTACTTC. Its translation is CAVAGGSYEQYF.

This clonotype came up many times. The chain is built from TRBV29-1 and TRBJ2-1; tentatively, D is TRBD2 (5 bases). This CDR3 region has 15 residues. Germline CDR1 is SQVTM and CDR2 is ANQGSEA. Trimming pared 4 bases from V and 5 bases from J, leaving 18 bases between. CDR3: CSVASWESSHNEQFF. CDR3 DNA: TGCAGCGTTGCTTCGTGGGAGTCGTCCCACAATGAGCAGTTCTTC.

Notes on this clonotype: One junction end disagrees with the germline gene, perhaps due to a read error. The CDR3 sequence is CASSLAGDRQPQHF. CDR3 coding DNA: TGTGCCAGCAGCCTAGCGGGGGATAGGCAGCCCCAGCATTTT. This chain connects TRBV7-9 to TRBJ1-5; perhaps TRBD1 as D (5 bases). Germline CDR1 SEHNR, CDR2 FQNEAQ (reference sequence). CDR3 size: 14 residues.

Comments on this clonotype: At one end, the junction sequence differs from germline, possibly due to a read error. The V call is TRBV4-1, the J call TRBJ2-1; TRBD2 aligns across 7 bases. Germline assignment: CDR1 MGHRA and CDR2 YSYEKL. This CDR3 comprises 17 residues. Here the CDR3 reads CAGSQAGLRSSYNEQFF. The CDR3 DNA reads TGCGCCGGCAGCCAAGCGGGACTTCGGAGCTCCTACAATGAGCAGTTCTTC.

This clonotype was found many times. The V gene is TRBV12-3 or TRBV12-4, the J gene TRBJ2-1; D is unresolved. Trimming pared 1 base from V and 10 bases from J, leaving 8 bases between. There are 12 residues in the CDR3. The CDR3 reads CASSLGGREQFF. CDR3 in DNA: TGTGCCAGCAGTTTAGGGGGTAGGGAGCAGTTCTTC.

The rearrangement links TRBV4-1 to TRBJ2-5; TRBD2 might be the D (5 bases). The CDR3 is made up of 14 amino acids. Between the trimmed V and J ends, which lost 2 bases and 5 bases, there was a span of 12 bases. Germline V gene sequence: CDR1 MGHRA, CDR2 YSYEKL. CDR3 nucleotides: TGCGCCAGCAGCCAATTTCTCGTAGCGGAGACCCAGTACTTC. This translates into CASSQFLVAETQYF.

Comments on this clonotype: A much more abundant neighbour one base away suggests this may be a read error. CDR3 in amino acids: CASSYSPRDHDHLSF. The CDR3 region has the DNA TGTGCCAGCAGTTACTCCCCCCGGGACCATGATCACCTGTCTTTT. V gene TRBV6-5 combines with J gene TRBJ1-4; D possibly corresponds to TRBD1 (5 bases). Germline CDR1 is MNHEY and CDR2 is SVGAGI. There are 15 residues in the CDR3.